The 28 T cell receptor beta chains below were found in one sample sequenced in a study of T cell responses to AZD1222 COVID-19 vaccine. Generated by immunoSEQ multiplex PCR, the TCRdb table keeps only in-frame clones and is missing some. The repertoire has roughly 120,000 clones, 88% of them found once; the top ten carry about 5%. This specimen was peripheral blood, taken on day 0 of AZD1222 vaccination. These receptors originate from an adult in good health.

This clone was counted a single time. The rearrangement uses TRBV7-2 and TRBJ1-2, with no clear D. In germline, CDR1 is SGHTA, CDR2 FQGNSA. There are 14 residues in the CDR3. Trimming pared 4 bases from V and 2 bases from J, leaving 11 bases between. The CDR3 loop is CASSSYVTNYGYTF. The CDR3 DNA reads TGTGCCAGCAGCTCATATGTTACCAACTATGGCTACACCTTC.

The CDR3 protein is CASSAQDGVSGANVLTF. CDR3 nucleotide sequence: TGTGCCAGCAGCGCCCAGGACGGAGTCTCTGGGGCCAACGTCCTGACTTTC. The V and J genes are TRBV7-9 and TRBJ2-6; D remains ambiguous. This CDR3 is 17 amino acids long. Germline V gene sequence: CDR1 SEHNR, CDR2 FQNEAQ (reference sequence). Trimming removed 5 bases from V and 0 bases from J, with 14 bases in between.

This clone was detected once. The chain carries TRBV6-6 and TRBJ2-3, with D perhaps matching TRBD1 (6 bases). This CDR3 comprises 16 residues. V lost 6 bases to trimming and J lost 2 bases, with 18 bases between them. Germline lookup yields CDR1 MNHNY and CDR2 SVGAGI (reference sequence). The CDR3 DNA sequence: TGTGCCAGCAGACCCGGACAGACCTTTACCACAGATACGCAGTATTTT. Residues: CASRPGQTFTTDTQYF.

This chain joins TRBV7-2 and TRBJ1-2, with 9 bases that match TRBD1. Germline V gene lookup returns CDR1 SGHTA and CDR2 FQGNSA. This CDR3 has 14 residues. V was clipped by 1 base and J by 4 bases; unmatched bases: 1. As DNA, the CDR3 is TGTGCCAGCAGCTTAGACAGGGGGCCCTATGGCTACACCTTC. As protein: CASSLDRGPYGYTF. Full variable domain (rest looked up from reference TRBV7-2 and TRBJ1-2): GAGVSQSPSNKVTEKGKDVELRCDPISGHTALYWYRQSLGQGLEFLIYFQGNSAPDKSGLPSDRFSAERTGGSVSTLTIQRTQQEDSAVYLCASSLDRGPYGYTFGSGTRLTVV.

The J gene is TRBJ2-1, the V gene TRBV28, with D hard to call. The CDR3 consists of 12 residues. Germline V gene data show CDR1 as MDHEN and CDR2 as SYDVKM. Trimming took off 6 bases at V and 5 bases at J, with 8 bases between the two ends. The CDR3 DNA sequence: TGTGCCAGCAGGGCTACGCACAATGAGCAGTTCTTC. Protein: CASRATHNEQFF.

This clone was picked up one time. The rearrangement joins TRBV6-5 to TRBJ1-6; D gene unclear. This CDR3 comprises 15 residues. Germline V gives CDR1 MNHEY, CDR2 SVGAGI. Trimming removed 4 bases from V and 4 bases from J, with 11 bases in between. The CDR3 region has the DNA TGTGCCAGCAGTTCGGGGATCCCATATAATTCACCCCTCCACTTT. It encodes CASSSGIPYNSPLHF.

CDR3: CASSFYRNTEAFF. DNA for the CDR3: TGTGCCAGCAGTTTCTATAGGAACACTGAAGCTTTCTTT. The V gene is TRBV27, the J gene TRBJ1-1; D gene uncertain. The V end lost 3 bases, the J end lost 1 base, and 6 bases lay between the germline ends. CDR1 is MNHEY and CDR2 is SMNVEV in the germline V gene (reference sequence). The CDR3 sequence is 13 residues long.

CDR3 in DNA: TGCGCCAGCAGGGATTCACAGGGTAACTATGGCTACACCTTC. Its translation is CASRDSQGNYGYTF. This chain uses TRBV5-1 with TRBJ1-2; D may be TRBD1 (6 bases). There are 14 residues in the CDR3. Trimming pared 5 bases from V and 1 base from J, leaving 12 bases between. CDR1 is SGHRS, CDR2 YFSETQ, per germline.

V usage is TRBV13 and J usage is TRBJ2-7; D not certain. The V and J ends lost 2 bases and 7 bases respectively, with 3 bases between them. Germline CDR1 and CDR2: PRHDT and FYEKMQ (reference sequence). There are 10 residues in the CDR3. CDR3 residues: CASSLPEQYF. The CDR3 coding sequence is TGTGCCAGCAGCTTACCGGAGCAGTACTTC. The full variable domain, its missing parts supplied by reference TRBV13 and TRBJ2-7, is AAGVIQSPRHLIKEKRETATLKCYPIPRHDTVYWYQQGPGQDPQFLISFYEKMQSDKGSIPDRFSAQQFSDYHSELNMSSLELGDSALYFCASSLPEQYFGPGTRLTVT.

V and J are TRBV29-1 and TRBJ1-1; unclear D gene. Trimming pared 6 bases from V and 1 base from J, leaving 9 bases between. The CDR3 has 12 residues. Germline values: CDR1 SQVTM, CDR2 ANQGSEA. CDR3 bases: TGCAGCGTGGACGACCCGAACACTGAAGCTTTCTTT. Residues: CSVDDPNTEAFF.

Details on this clone: This same CDR3 is encoded by further DNA sequences in the sample. This sequence joins TRBV2 and TRBJ2-7; D ambiguous. Trimming shortened V by 4 bases and J by 6 bases, and 4 bases separated the two germline ends. The CDR3 totals 10 residues. Germline lookup yields CDR1 SNHLY and CDR2 FYNNEI. The CDR3 sequence is CASSGVEQYF. In nucleotides, the CDR3 is TGTGCCAGCAGTGGGGTCGAGCAGTACTTC.

The chain has TRBV5-4 and TRBJ2-7, with 10 bases aligning to TRBD1. The CDR3 loop spans 15 amino acids. CDR1 is SGHNT and CDR2 is YYREEE in the germline V gene (reference sequence). V shed 4 bases, J shed 3 bases, and the junction held 7 bases outside the gene matches. CDR3: CASSPTGGVNYEQYF. The CDR3 DNA reads TGTGCCAGCAGCCCGACAGGGGGCGTGAACTACGAGCAGTACTTC.

The rearrangement joins TRBV7-9 to TRBJ2-3, with D perhaps TRBD2 (6 bases). The CDR3 contains 15 residues. Trimming removed 5 bases from V and 5 bases from J, with 17 bases in between. The germline V gene has CDR1 SEHNR and CDR2 FQNEAQ (reference sequence). The CDR3 here is CASSRQGLAGDTQYF. The CDR3 nucleotides are TGTGCCAGCAGCCGGCAGGGACTGGCGGGAGATACGCAGTATTTT.

The CDR3 bases are TGTGCCAGCAGTGAACTAGCGGGGGGTTCAGATACGCAGTATTTT. Protein: CASSELAGGSDTQYF. The J gene is TRBJ2-3, the V gene TRBV6-1, with TRBD2 matching over 11 bases. CDR1 and CDR2 from the germline V gene are MNHNS and SASEGT. The CDR3 consists of 15 residues. The J segment lost 4 bases and the V segment lost 2 bases, leaving 2 bases of the junction unmatched.

The chain employs TRBV13 and TRBJ1-1; no clear D. Germline CDR1 reads PRHDT; CDR2 reads FYEKMQ (reference sequence). This CDR3 region has 13 residues. Between the trimmed V and J ends, which lost 2 bases and 2 bases, there was a span of 6 bases. The CDR3 bases are TGTGCCAGCAGCTTATCTGCCAACACTGAAGCTTTCTTT. Translating it yields CASSLSANTEAFF.

This chain joins TRBV6-2 or TRBV6-3 and TRBJ2-1; perhaps TRBD1 as D (6 bases). Trimming removed 4 bases at V and 5 bases at J, with 12 bases between. The germline CDR1 and CDR2 sequences are MNHEY and SVGEGT. The CDR3 totals 14 residues. CDR3 loop: CASSSPGDNNEQFF. The CDR3, as DNA: TGTGCCAGCAGTTCCCCTGGGGACAACAATGAGCAGTTCTTC.

In this sample, this clone turned up once. The chain combines TRBV28 with TRBJ1-2; 7 nucleotides line up with TRBD1. The V gene end was trimmed by 4 bases and the J gene end by 4 bases; junction bases not matched to a gene: 9. Germline V CDR1 and CDR2: MDHEN, SYDVKM. The CDR3 has 15 residues. CDR3: CASSSGQANGYGYTF. The DNA of the CDR3 is TGTGCCAGCAGTTCCGGACAGGCGAATGGCTATGGCTACACCTTC.

The V call is TRBV6-5, the J call TRBJ1-6; 7 nucleotides line up with TRBD1. The germline CDR1 and CDR2 sequences are MNHEY and SVGAGI. V was clipped by 7 bases and J by 9 bases; unmatched bases: 9. The CDR3 totals 14 residues. The DNA for the CDR3 is TGTGCCAGCAATCCCACAGGGGACCGTTCACCCCTCCACTTT. Translation: CASNPTGDRSPLHF.

Comment on this clone: Other DNA sequences in this sample translate to the same CDR3. The J gene is TRBJ1-4, the V gene TRBV29-1; D is unclear. CDR1 is SQVTM, CDR2 ANQGSEA, per germline. The CDR3 length is 12 residues. V was cut by 6 bases and J by 0 bases, with 5 bases left in between. This CDR3 reads CSVGATNEKLFF. In DNA form, the CDR3 reads TGCAGCGTCGGGGCAACTAATGAAAAACTGTTTTTT. The full variable domain, in which reference TRBV29-1 and TRBJ1-4 provide the parts outside the CDR3, is SAVISQKPSRDICQRGTSLTIQCQVDSQVTMMFWYRQQPGQSLTLIATANQGSEATYESGFVIDKFPISRPNLTFSTLTVSNMSPEDSSIYLCSVGATNEKLFFGSGTQLSVL.

The rearrangement uses TRBV18 and TRBJ2-3, with D uncertain. This CDR3 is built from 15 residues. Trimming removed 0 bases at V and 1 base at J, with 8 bases between. CDR1 and CDR2 from the germline V gene are KGHSH and LQKENI. DNA of the CDR3: TGTGCCAGCTCACCACCGACGTTACGCACAGATACGCAGTATTTT. It translates to CASSPPTLRTDTQYF.

This clone was found once. This chain connects TRBV27 to TRBJ1-2, with D unresolved. The CDR3 totals 19 residues. Germline lookup yields CDR1 MNHEY and CDR2 SMNVEV (reference sequence). With 6 bases removed from V and 10 bases from J, the gap between germline ends came to 36 bases. The CDR3 DNA reads as TGTGCCAGCAGCAATCGACCTCCCAACTCCAGAGCCCCTACGGAACCCTACACCTTC. Its translation: CASSNRPPNSRAPTEPYTF.

The chain has TRBV19 and TRBJ2-3, with TRBD1 as a possible D gene (6 bases). Germline CDR1 reads LNHDA; CDR2 reads SQIVND (reference sequence). The CDR3 has 15 amino acids. V was trimmed by 7 bases and J by 4 bases, leaving 18 bases between them. The CDR3 coding sequence is TGTGCCAGTAAGGATTTAAGGGGGAGACCAGATACGCAGTATTTT. Protein product: CASKDLRGRPDTQYF.

The gene calls are TRBV7-2 and TRBJ2-7; maybe TRBD2 (6 bases). The V gene lost 1 base and the J gene lost 9 bases, with 13 bases spanning the gap. The CDR3 covers 13 residues. CDR1 and CDR2 (germline): SGHTA, FQGNSA. The CDR3 DNA follows: TGTGCCAGCAGCTTAGAACGGGAGCGAGCGCAGTACTTC. Translation gives CASSLERERAQYF.

A word on this clone: Mismatch with germline at one junction end may stem from a read error. The sample contains more than one DNA sequence encoding this CDR3. This rearrangement joins TRBV2 to TRBJ1-5, with a weak D call TRBD1 (6 bases). This CDR3 is 14 amino acids long. Germline V gene lookup returns CDR1 SNHLY and CDR2 FYNNEI. This CDR3 is CASSGQGNNQPQHF. Here the CDR3 DNA reads TGTGCCAGCAGTGGGCAGGGGAACAATCAGCCCCAGCACTTT.

This chain connects TRBV5-1 to TRBJ2-5; no reliable D call. The CDR3 sequence is 15 residues long. Deletions cut 7 bases from V and 4 bases from J, with 20 bases between. Germline V gene sequence: CDR1 SGHRS, CDR2 YFSETQ. The CDR3 spells CASGLPLGSTETQYF. The CDR3 nucleotides read TGCGCCAGCGGCCTACCGTTAGGGTCCACAGAGACCCAGTACTTC.

The CDR3 region has the DNA TGTGCCAGCAGTTACTATCTGAACACAGATACGCAGTATTTT. It is translated as CASSYYLNTDTQYF. This chain uses TRBV6-5 with TRBJ2-3, with D unclear. Trimming stripped 1 base from V and 2 bases from J, with 7 bases between. Germline values: CDR1 MNHEY, CDR2 SVGAGI. The CDR3 is made up of 14 amino acids.

The rearrangement uses TRBV27 and TRBJ1-5; D uncertain. Trimming cost V 0 bases and J 1 base, with 7 bases left between them. The germline V gene encodes CDR1 MNHEY and CDR2 SMNVEV (reference sequence). The CDR3 loop spans 15 amino acids. CDR3 sequence (DNA): TGTGCCAGCAGTTTATCTGCGTCAAGCAATCAGCCCCAGCATTTT. It specifies CASSLSASSNQPQHF.

V usage is TRBV9 and J usage is TRBJ2-4; possible D gene TRBD2, 6 bases. This CDR3 region has 14 residues. The V and J ends lost 3 bases and 9 bases respectively, with 16 bases between them. CDR1 SGDLS and CDR2 YYNGEE come from the germline V gene. CDR3 DNA: TGTGCCAGCAGCGGCGCGGGGACCCCTCTCATTCAGTACTTC. Protein product: CASSGAGTPLIQYF.